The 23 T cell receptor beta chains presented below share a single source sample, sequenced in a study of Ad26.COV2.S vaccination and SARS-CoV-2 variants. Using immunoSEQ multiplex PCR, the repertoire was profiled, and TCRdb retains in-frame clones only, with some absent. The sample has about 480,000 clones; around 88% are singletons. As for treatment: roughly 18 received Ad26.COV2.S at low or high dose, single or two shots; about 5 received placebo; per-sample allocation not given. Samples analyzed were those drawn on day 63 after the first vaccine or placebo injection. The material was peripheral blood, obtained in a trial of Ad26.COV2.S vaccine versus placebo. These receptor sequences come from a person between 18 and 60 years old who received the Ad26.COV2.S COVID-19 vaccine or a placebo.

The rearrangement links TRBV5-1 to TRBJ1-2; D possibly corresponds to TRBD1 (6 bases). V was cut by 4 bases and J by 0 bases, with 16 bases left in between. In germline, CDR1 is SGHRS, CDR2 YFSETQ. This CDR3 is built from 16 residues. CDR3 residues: CASSPLTGPSNYGYTF. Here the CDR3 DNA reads TGCGCCAGCAGCCCCCTAACAGGGCCCTCTAACTATGGCTACACCTTC.

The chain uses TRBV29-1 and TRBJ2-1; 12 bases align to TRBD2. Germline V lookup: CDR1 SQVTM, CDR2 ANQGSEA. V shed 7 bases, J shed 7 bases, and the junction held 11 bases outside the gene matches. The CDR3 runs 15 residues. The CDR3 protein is CSAMLTSGGGNEQFF. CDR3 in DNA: TGCAGCGCGATGTTGACTAGCGGGGGTGGGAATGAGCAGTTCTTC.

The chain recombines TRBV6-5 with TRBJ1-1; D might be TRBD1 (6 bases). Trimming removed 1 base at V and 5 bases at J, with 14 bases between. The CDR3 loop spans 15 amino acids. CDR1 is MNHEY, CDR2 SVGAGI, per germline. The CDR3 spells CASSYFGGLVTEAFF. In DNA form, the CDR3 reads TGTGCCAGCAGTTACTTCGGGGGGCTTGTTACTGAAGCTTTCTTT.

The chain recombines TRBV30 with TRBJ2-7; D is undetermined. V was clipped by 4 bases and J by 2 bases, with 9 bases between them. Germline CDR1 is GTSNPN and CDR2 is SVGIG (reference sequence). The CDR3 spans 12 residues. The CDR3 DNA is TGTGCCTGGACTACGGGCCCCTACGAGCAGTACTTC. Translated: CAWTTGPYEQYF.

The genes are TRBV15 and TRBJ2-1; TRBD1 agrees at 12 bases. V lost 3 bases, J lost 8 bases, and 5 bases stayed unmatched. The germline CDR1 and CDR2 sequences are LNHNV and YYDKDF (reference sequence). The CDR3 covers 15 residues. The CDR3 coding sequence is TGTGCCACCAGCAGGGGACAGGGGGCGGTAGATGAGCAGTTCTTC. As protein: CATSRGQGAVDEQFF.

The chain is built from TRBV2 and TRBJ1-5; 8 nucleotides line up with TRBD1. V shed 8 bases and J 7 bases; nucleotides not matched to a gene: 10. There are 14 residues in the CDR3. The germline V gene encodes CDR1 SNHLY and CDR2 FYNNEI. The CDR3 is CASGQGARLQPQHF. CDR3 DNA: TGTGCCAGCGGTCAGGGGGCGCGGTTACAGCCCCAGCATTTT. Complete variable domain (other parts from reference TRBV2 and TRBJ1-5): EPEVTQTPSHQVTQMGQEVILRCVPISNHLYFYWYRQILGQKVEFLVSFYNNEISEKSEIFDDQFSVERPDGSNFTLKIRSTKLEDSAMYFCASGQGARLQPQHFGDGTRLSIL.

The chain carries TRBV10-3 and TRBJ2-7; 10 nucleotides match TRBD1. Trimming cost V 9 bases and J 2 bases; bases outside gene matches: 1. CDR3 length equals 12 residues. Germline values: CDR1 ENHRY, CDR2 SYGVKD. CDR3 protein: CAIGQGAYEQYF. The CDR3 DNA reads TGTGCCATAGGACAGGGGGCCTACGAGCAGTACTTC.

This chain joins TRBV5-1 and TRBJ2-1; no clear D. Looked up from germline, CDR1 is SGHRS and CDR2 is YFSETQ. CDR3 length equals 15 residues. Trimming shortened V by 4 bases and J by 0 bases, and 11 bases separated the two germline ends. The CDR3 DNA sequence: TGCGCCAGCAGCAAGGGCTACACCTCCTACAATGAGCAGTTCTTC. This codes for CASSKGYTSYNEQFF.

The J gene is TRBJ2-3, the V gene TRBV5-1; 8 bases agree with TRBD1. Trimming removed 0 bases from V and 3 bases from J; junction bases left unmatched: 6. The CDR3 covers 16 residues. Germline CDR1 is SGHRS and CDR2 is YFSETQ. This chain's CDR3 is CASSLDGTGGTDTQYF. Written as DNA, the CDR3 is TGCGCCAGCAGCTTGGACGGGACAGGTGGTACAGATACGCAGTATTTT.

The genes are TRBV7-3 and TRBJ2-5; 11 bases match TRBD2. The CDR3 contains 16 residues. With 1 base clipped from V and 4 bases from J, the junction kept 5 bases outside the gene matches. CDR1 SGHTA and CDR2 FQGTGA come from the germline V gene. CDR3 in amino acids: CASSLSPLAGAETQYF. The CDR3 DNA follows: TGTGCCAGCAGCTTAAGCCCACTAGCGGGAGCAGAGACCCAGTACTTC. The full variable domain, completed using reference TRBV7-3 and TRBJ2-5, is GAGVSQTPSNKVTEKGKYVELRCDPISGHTALYWYRQSLGQGPEFLIYFQGTGAADDSGLPNDRFFAVRPEGSVSTLKIQRTERGDSAVYLCASSLSPLAGAETQYFGPGTRLLVL.

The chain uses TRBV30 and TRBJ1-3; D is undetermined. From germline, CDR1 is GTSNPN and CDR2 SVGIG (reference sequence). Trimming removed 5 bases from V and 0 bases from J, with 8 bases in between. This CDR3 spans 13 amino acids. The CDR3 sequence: CAWGGVSGNTIYF. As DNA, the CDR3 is TGTGCCTGGGGCGGGGTCTCTGGAAACACCATATATTTT. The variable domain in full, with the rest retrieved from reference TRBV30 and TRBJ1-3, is SQTIHQWPATLVQPVGSPLSLECTVEGTSNPNLYWYRQAAGRGLQLLFYSVGIGQISSEVPQNLSASRPQDRQFILSSKKLLLSDSGFYLCAWGGVSGNTIYFGEGSWLTVV.

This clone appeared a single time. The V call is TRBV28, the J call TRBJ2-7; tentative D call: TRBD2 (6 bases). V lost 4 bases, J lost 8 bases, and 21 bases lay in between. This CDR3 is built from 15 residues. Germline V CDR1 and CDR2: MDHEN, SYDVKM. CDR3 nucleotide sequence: TGTGCCAGCAGTTACGGACTAACGGATCTGATAAAGCAGTACTTC. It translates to CASSYGLTDLIKQYF.

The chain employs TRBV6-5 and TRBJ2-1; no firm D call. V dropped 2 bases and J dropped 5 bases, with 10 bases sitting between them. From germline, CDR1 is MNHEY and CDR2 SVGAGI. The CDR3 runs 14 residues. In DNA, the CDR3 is TGTGCCAGCAGTTACCGACTTGGACACAATGAGCAGTTCTTC. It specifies CASSYRLGHNEQFF.

CDR3 residues: CASSPSGQNYGYTF. CDR3 nucleotide sequence: TGTGCCAGCAGCCCTTCGGGACAAAACTATGGCTACACCTTC. J is TRBJ1-2 and V is TRBV7-3; tentatively, D is TRBD1 (6 bases). The CDR3 length is 14 residues. CDR1 and CDR2 (germline): SGHTA, FQGTGA. V was shortened by 5 bases and J by 2 bases, with 12 bases between the two germline ends.

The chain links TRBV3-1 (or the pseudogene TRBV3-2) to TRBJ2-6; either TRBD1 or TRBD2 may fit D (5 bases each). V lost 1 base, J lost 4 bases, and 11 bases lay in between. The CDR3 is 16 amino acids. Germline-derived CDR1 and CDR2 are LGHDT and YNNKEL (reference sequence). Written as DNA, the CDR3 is TGTGCCAGCAGCCAAGCTGGGGGATCCGGGGCCAACGTCCTGACTTTC. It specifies CASSQAGGSGANVLTF.

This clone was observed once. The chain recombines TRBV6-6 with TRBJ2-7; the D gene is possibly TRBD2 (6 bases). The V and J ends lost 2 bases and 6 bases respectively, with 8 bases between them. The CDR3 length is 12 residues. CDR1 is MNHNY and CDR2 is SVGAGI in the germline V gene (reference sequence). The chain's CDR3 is CASSYVGGEQYF. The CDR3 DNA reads TGTGCCAGCAGTTACGTGGGGGGCGAGCAGTACTTC.

The CDR3 sequence is CASSQVGAGSSNEQFF. DNA for the CDR3: TGTGCCAGCAGCCAAGTGGGCGCGGGAAGTTCGAATGAGCAGTTCTTC. V gene TRBV4-2 combines with J gene TRBJ2-1, with D tentatively TRBD2 (6 bases). The CDR3 is 16 amino acids. Trimming removed 1 base from V and 7 bases from J, with 17 bases in between. CDR1 is LGHNA, CDR2 YNFKEQ, per germline.

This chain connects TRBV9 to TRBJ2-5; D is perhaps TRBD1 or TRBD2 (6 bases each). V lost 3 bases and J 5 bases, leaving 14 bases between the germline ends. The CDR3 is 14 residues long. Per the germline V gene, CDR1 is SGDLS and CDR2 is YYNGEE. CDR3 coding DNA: TGTGCCAGCAGCGCCCCCTCCGGGGGCGAGACCCAGTACTTC. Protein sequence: CASSAPSGGETQYF.

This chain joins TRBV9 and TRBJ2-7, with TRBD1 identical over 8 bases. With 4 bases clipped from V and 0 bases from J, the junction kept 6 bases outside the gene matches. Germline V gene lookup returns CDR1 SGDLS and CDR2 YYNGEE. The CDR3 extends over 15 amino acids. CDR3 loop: CASSFRTGSSYEQYF. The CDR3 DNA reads TGTGCCAGCAGCTTTCGGACAGGGAGCTCCTACGAGCAGTACTTC.

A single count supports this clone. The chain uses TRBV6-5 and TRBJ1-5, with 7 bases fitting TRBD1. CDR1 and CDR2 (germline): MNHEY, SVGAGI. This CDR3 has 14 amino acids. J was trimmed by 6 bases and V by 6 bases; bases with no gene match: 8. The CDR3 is CASRARTGSQPQHF. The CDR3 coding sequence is TGTGCCAGCAGAGCTCGGACAGGTAGTCAGCCCCAGCATTTT.

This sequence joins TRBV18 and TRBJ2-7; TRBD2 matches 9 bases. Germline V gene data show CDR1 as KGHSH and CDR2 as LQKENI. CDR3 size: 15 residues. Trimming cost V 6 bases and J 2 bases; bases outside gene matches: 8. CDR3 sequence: CASSPDRLAAYEQYF. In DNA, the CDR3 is TGTGCCAGCTCCCCTGACCGACTAGCGGCCTACGAGCAGTACTTC.

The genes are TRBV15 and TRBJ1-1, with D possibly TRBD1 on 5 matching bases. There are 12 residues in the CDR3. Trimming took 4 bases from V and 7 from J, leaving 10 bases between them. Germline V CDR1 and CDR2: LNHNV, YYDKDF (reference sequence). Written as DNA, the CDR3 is TGTGCCACCAGCACCCCCGGGGGTGAAGCTTTCTTT. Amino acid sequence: CATSTPGGEAFF.

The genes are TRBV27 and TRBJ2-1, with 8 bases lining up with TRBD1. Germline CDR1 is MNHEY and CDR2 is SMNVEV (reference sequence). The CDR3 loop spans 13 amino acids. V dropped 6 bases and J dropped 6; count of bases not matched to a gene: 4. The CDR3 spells CASRRQGTNEQFF. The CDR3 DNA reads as TGTGCCAGCAGAAGACAGGGGACCAATGAGCAGTTCTTC.